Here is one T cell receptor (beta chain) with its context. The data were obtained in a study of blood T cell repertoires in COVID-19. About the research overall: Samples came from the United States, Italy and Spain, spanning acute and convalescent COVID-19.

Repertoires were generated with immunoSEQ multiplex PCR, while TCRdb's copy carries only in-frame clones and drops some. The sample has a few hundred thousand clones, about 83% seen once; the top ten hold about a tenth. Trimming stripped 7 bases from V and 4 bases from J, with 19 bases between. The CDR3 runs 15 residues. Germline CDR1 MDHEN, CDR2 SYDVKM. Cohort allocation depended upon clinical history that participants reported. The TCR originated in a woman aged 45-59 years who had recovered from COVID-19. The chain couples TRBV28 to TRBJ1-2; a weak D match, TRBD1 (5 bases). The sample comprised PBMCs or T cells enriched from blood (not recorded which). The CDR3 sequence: CASTPSGRQSYGYTF. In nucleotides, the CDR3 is TGTGCCAGCACCCCTTCTGGTCGACAGTCCTATGGCTACACCTTC.